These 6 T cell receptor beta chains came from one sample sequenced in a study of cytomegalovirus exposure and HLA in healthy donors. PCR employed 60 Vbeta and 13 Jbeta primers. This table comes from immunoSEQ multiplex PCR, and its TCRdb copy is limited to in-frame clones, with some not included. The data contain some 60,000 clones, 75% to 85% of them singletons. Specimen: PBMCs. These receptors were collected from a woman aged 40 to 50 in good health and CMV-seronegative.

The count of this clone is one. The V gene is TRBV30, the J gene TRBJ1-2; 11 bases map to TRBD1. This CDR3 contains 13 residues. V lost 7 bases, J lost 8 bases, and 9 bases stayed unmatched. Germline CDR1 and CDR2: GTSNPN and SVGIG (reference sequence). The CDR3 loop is CASRWRTGGGYTF. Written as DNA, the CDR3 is TGTGCCTCTCGGTGGCGGACAGGGGGCGGCTACACCTTC.

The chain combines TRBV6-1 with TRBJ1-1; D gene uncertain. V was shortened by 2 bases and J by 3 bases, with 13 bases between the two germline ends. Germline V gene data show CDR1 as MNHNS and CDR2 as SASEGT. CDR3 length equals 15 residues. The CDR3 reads CASSEKAGWDTEAFF. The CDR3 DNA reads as TGTGCCAGCAGTGAAAAGGCAGGATGGGACACTGAAGCTTTCTTT.

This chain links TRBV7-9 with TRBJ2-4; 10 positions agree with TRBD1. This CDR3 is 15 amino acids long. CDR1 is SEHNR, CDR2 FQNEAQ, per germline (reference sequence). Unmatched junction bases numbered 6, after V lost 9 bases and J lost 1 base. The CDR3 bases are TGTGCCAGTACGGACAGGGGGACTGCCAAAAACATTCAGTACTTC. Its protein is CASTDRGTAKNIQYF. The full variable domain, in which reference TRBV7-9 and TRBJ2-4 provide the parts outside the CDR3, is DTGVSQNPRHKITKRGQNVTFRCDPISEHNRLYWYRQTLGQGPEFLTYFQNEAQLEKSRLLSDRFSAERPKGSFSTLEIQRTEQGDSAMYLCASTDRGTAKNIQYFGAGTRLSVL.

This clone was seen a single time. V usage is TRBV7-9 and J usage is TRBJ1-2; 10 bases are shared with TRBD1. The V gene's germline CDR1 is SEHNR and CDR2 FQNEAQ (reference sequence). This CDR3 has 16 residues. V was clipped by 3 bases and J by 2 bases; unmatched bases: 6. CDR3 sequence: CASSFRGTGANYGYTF. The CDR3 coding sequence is TGTGCCAGCAGCTTCCGTGGGACAGGGGCGAACTATGGCTACACCTTC.

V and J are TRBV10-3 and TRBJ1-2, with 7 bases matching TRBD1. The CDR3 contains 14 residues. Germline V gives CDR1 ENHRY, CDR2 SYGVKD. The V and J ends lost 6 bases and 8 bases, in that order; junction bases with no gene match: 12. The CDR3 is CAISLLPTGNGYTF. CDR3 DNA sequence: TGTGCCATCAGCCTACTACCGACAGGGAACGGCTACACCTTC.

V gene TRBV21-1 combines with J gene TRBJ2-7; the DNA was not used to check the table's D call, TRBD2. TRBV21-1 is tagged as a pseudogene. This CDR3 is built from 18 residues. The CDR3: CASSKATSGRGSSYEQYF. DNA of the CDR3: TGTGCCAGCAGCAAAGCGACTAGCGGGAGGGGTAGCTCCTACGAGCAGTACTTC.